Presented here are 9 T cell receptor beta chains from one specimen sequenced in a study of blood T cell repertoires in COVID-19. Profiling relied on immunoSEQ multiplex PCR, and the TCRdb table lists in-frame clones only, not all of them. This table has about 280,000 clones, around 87% appearing once. The sequenced sample was PBMCs or T cells enriched from blood (not recorded which). These receptor sequences come from a woman between 18 and 29 years old with acute COVID-19.

The chain recombines TRBV29-1 with TRBJ2-7, with a tentative D call TRBD2 (6 bases). The germline gives CDR1 SQVTM, CDR2 ANQGSEA. The length of the CDR3 is 13 residues. Trimming left V 1 base short and J 3 bases short, with 10 bases between. CDR3 sequence (DNA): TGCAGCGTTGAAGGCCAGGGAGGCTACGAGCAGTACTTC. Protein product: CSVEGQGGYEQYF.

This clone appeared once. This sequence joins TRBV18 and TRBJ2-3, with TRBD2 matching over 7 bases. There are 16 residues in the CDR3. V shed 6 bases, J shed 1 base, and the junction held 10 bases outside the gene matches. From germline, CDR1 is KGHSH and CDR2 LQKENI. CDR3 loop: CASSLTSGMGTDTQYF. The CDR3 DNA follows: TGTGCCAGCTCCCTGACCAGCGGGATGGGCACAGATACGCAGTATTTT.

The chain couples TRBV28 to TRBJ2-3; weak D call: TRBD2 (6 bases). The ends were cut back, 1 base at V and 2 bases at J, with 16 bases in the middle. The CDR3 length is 17 residues. Germline values: CDR1 MDHEN, CDR2 SYDVKM. The CDR3: CASSLLRVGGNTDTQYF. The CDR3 bases are TGTGCCAGCAGTTTATTGAGGGTCGGCGGGAACACAGATACGCAGTATTTT.

The rearrangement joins TRBV6-1 to TRBJ2-7; TRBD2 aligns across 7 bases. Germline-derived CDR1 and CDR2 are MNHNS and SASEGT. The CDR3 runs 15 residues. The J segment lost 5 bases and the V segment lost 2 bases, leaving 9 bases of the junction unmatched. CDR3 in amino acids: CASSELGGRKHEQYF. CDR3 coding DNA: TGTGCCAGCAGTGAATTGGGCGGGAGAAAACACGAGCAGTACTTC.

The genes are TRBV2 and TRBJ2-5, with D maybe TRBD2 (6 bases). V lost 2 bases and J 1 base, leaving 11 bases between the germline ends. Per the germline V gene, CDR1 is SNHLY and CDR2 is FYNNEI. This CDR3 has 15 amino acids. In DNA, the CDR3 is TGTGCCAGCAGTGAATGGCTAGCGACCCAAGAGACCCAGTACTTC. Translation gives CASSEWLATQETQYF.

The rearrangement uses TRBV30 and TRBJ2-2; the D is unclear. The CDR3 extends over 13 amino acids. V was shortened by 4 bases and J by 6 bases, with 12 bases between the two germline ends. Germline values: CDR1 GTSNPN, CDR2 SVGIG (reference sequence). The CDR3 sequence: CAWNLEFPGELFF. Here the CDR3 DNA reads TGTGCCTGGAACCTCGAGTTCCCCGGGGAGCTGTTTTTT.

V usage is TRBV20-1 and J usage is TRBJ2-1, with TRBD2 as a possible D gene (5 bases). The CDR3 sequence is 11 residues long. V shed 7 bases and J shed 7 bases, with 11 bases lying between them. The germline V gene has CDR1 DFQATT and CDR2 SNEGSKA (reference sequence). The CDR3 DNA reads TGCAGTGAGGCGGGTTTAAATGAGCAGTTCTTC. It specifies CSEAGLNEQFF.

This clone showed up just once. This same CDR3 is encoded by further DNA sequences in the sample. The chain has TRBV5-4 and TRBJ2-1; possible D gene TRBD2, 6 bases. V was trimmed by 0 bases and J by 0 bases, leaving 10 bases between them. Germline-derived CDR1 and CDR2 are SGHNT and YYREEE (reference sequence). The CDR3 contains 16 residues. CDR3 residues: CASSLGGGSSYNEQFF. In DNA form, the CDR3 reads TGTGCCAGCAGCTTGGGTGGGGGGAGCTCCTACAATGAGCAGTTCTTC. Full variable domain (remainder filled in from reference TRBV5-4 and TRBJ2-1): ETGVTQSPTHLIKTRGQQVTLRCSSQSGHNTVSWYQQALGQGPQFIFQYYREEENGRGNFPPRFSGLQFPNYSSELNVNALELDDSALYLCASSLGGGSSYNEQFFGPGTRLTVL.

The chain is built from TRBV11-2 and TRBJ1-3; possible D gene TRBD1, 6 bases. The CDR3 is 15 amino acids. Per germline, CDR1 SGHAT and CDR2 FQNNGV. V dropped 4 bases and J dropped 2 bases, with 12 bases sitting between them. CDR3 residues: CASSSLRGPGNTIYF. In DNA, the CDR3 is TGTGCCAGCAGCTCCCTCAGGGGACCTGGAAACACCATATATTTT.